The 25 T cell receptor beta chains below come from one sample, sequenced in a study of long-term antiretroviral therapy in people with HIV. An immunoSEQ assay, version v3.0, was performed at survey level. The repertoire was sequenced with immunoSEQ multiplex PCR; TCRdb's copy has only in-frame clones and lacks some. This sample carries 20,000 to 25,000 clones, approximately 77% of them seen once, and the ten largest clones take around 10%. The source was unsorted PBMCs, collected roughly 2.3 years after starting antiretroviral therapy. These receptor sequences come from a middle-aged man with HIV.

The V and J genes are TRBV13 and TRBJ2-1; either TRBD1 or TRBD2 may supply D (5 bases each). The V and J ends lost 5 bases and 6 bases respectively, with 17 bases between them. The germline V gene has CDR1 PRHDT and CDR2 FYEKMQ (reference sequence). CDR3 length: 15 residues. CDR3 sequence (DNA): TGTGCCAGCAGCACCCGGGACCGGGATCCCAATGAGCAGTTCTTC. It encodes CASSTRDRDPNEQFF.

The chain couples TRBV19 to TRBJ1-2; 7 nucleotides match TRBD1. This CDR3 comprises 14 residues. The junction had 10 bases not matched to a gene; V was cut back by 10 bases and J by 2 bases. The germline CDR1 and CDR2 sequences are LNHDA and SQIVND (reference sequence). CDR3 amino acids: CATAPRDRNYGYTF. The CDR3 nucleotides read TGTGCCACCGCCCCCCGGGACAGAAACTATGGCTACACCTTC.

The chain recombines TRBV25-1 with TRBJ2-1, with 8 bases that match TRBD2. The V segment lost 5 bases and the J segment 0 bases; nucleotides outside the gene matches: 3. CDR1 and CDR2 from the germline V gene are MGHDK and SYGVNS. The CDR3 is 15 amino acids. This chain's CDR3 is CASSLAGGSYNEQFF. Written as DNA, the CDR3 is TGTGCCAGCAGTCTTGCGGGGGGCTCCTACAATGAGCAGTTCTTC. The full variable domain, its missing parts supplied by reference TRBV25-1 and TRBJ2-1, is EADIYQTPRYLVIGTGKKITLECSQTMGHDKMYWYQQDPGMELHLIHYSYGVNSTEKGDLSSESTVSRIRTEHFPLTLESARPSHTSQYLCASSLAGGSYNEQFFGPGTRLTVL.

This clone was observed a single time. No DNA is shown, since the ends of the CDR3 on it are uncertain; the CDR3 is the one TCRdb lists. This chain connects TRBV9 to TRBJ2-1; the DNA was not used to check the table's D call, TRBD1. Germline lookup yields CDR1 SGDLS and CDR2 YYNGEE. With termini counted, the CDR3 has 14 amino acids. CDR3 sequence: CASSVAPGTGNKFF.

V gene TRBV5-6 combines with J gene TRBJ1-2, with D possibly being TRBD1 (5 bases). CDR1 is SGHDT, CDR2 YYEEEE, per germline. The V end was cut by 2 bases, the J end by 8 bases, with 10 bases between. The CDR3 runs 12 residues. DNA of the CDR3: TGTGCCAGCAGCTTACAGGAGTTGGGCTACACCTTC. It translates to CASSLQELGYTF.

The chain employs TRBV18 and TRBJ1-1; D is undetermined. The CDR3 length is 13 residues. The V end lost 1 base, the J end lost 4 bases, and 7 bases lay between the germline ends. Germline lookup yields CDR1 KGHSH and CDR2 LQKENI. The CDR3 loop is CASSPQGGTEAFF. The CDR3 nucleotides are TGTGCCAGCTCACCACAGGGCGGCACTGAAGCTTTCTTT.

The genes are TRBV7-2 and TRBJ2-2, with D maybe TRBD2 (5 bases). V dropped 5 bases and J dropped 3 bases, with 22 bases sitting between them. Germline-derived CDR1 and CDR2 are SGHTA and FQGNSA. The CDR3 totals 18 residues. CDR3 sequence: CASSRALGRRADTGELFF. The CDR3 DNA follows: TGTGCCAGCAGCCGCGCCCTAGGAAGGCGGGCGGACACCGGGGAGCTGTTTTTT.

V and J are TRBV6-4 and TRBJ1-2, with 7 bases fitting TRBD1. V dropped 3 bases and J dropped 0; count of bases not matched to a gene: 4. CDR1 is MRHNA and CDR2 is SNTAGT in the germline V gene. The CDR3 extends over 15 amino acids. CDR3 sequence: CASSDDREANYGYTF. Here the CDR3 DNA reads TGTGCCAGCAGTGATGACAGGGAGGCTAACTATGGCTACACCTTC.

By sample fraction, this clone is medium-sized. The gene calls are TRBV7-9 and TRBJ2-1; TRBD1 matches at 10 bases. Looked up from germline, CDR1 is SEHNR and CDR2 is FQNEAQ (reference sequence). The CDR3 contains 16 residues. The V segment lost 5 bases and the J segment 5 bases; nucleotides outside the gene matches: 9. CDR3: CASSERGTGAHNEQFF. CDR3 nucleotides: TGTGCCAGCAGCGAAAGGGGGACAGGGGCCCACAATGAGCAGTTCTTC.

This chain links TRBV21-1 with TRBJ2-2; TRBD1, the table's D call, lacks a check against the DNA. TRBV21-1 represents a pseudogene. The CDR3 covers 17 residues. The CDR3 is CASSKDLVGGPRGELFF. DNA for the CDR3: TGTGCCAGCAGCAAAGACCTCGTAGGGGGACCTCGCGGGGAGCTGTTTTTT.

The chain carries TRBV19 and TRBJ2-3; possible D gene TRBD1, 6 bases. Germline CDR1 is LNHDA and CDR2 is SQIVND (reference sequence). The V end was cut by 5 bases, the J end by 4 bases, with 25 bases between. The CDR3 spans 18 residues. The CDR3 region has the DNA TGTGCCAGTAGTTTAGTCGCCGGGTCGGCCCCAGGGGCAGATACGCAGTATTTT. It is translated as CASSLVAGSAPGADTQYF.

This clone was observed a handful of times. This chain uses TRBV4-1 with TRBJ2-7; maybe TRBD1 (6 bases). The CDR3 totals 12 residues. CDR1 and CDR2 (germline): MGHRA, YSYEKL. Trimming took 2 bases from V and 4 from J, leaving 6 bases between them. In DNA, the CDR3 is TGCGCCAGCAGCCAAACAGGGTACGAGCAGTACTTC. It is translated as CASSQTGYEQYF.

The chain joins TRBV19 to TRBJ1-2; D uncertain. Per germline, CDR1 LNHDA and CDR2 SQIVND (reference sequence). CDR3 size: 13 residues. V lost 2 bases, J lost 5 bases, and 9 bases lay in between. The CDR3 coding sequence is TGTGCCAGTAGTATATGGGCCTTATATGGCTACACCTTC. This sequence encodes CASSIWALYGYTF. Drawing the rest from reference TRBV19 and TRBJ1-2, the complete variable domain is DGGITQSPKYLFRKEGQNVTLSCEQNLNHDAMYWYRQDPGQGLRLIYYSQIVNDFQKGDIAEGYSVSREKKESFPLTVTSAQKNPTAFYLCASSIWALYGYTFGSGTRLTVV.

The chain combines TRBV6-5 with TRBJ2-7, with D unclear. The length of the CDR3 is 13 residues. V gave up 0 bases and J gave up 4 bases, with 7 bases separating them. Germline assignment: CDR1 MNHEY and CDR2 SVGAGI. CDR3 protein: CASSYSGRYEQYF. Written as DNA, the CDR3 is TGTGCCAGCAGTTACTCGGGCAGGTACGAGCAGTACTTC.

This chain links TRBV7-9 with TRBJ2-7; D might be TRBD1 or TRBD2, each matching 6 bases. CDR1 is SEHNR, CDR2 FQNEAQ, per germline (reference sequence). V was cut by 4 bases and J by 11 bases, with 12 bases left in between. The CDR3 spans 11 residues. The CDR3 DNA follows: TGTGCCAGCAGCTCCGAGGGGGGAGAGTACTTC. Protein product: CASSSEGGEYF.

The chain combines TRBV6-1 with TRBJ2-7, with D tentatively TRBD1 (6 bases). The germline V gene encodes CDR1 MNHNS and CDR2 SASEGT. The CDR3 covers 13 residues. V was pared by 5 bases and J by 4 bases, with 12 bases between. The CDR3 sequence is CASSHRVAYEQYF. CDR3 bases: TGTGCCAGCAGTCACAGGGTGGCATACGAGCAGTACTTC.

This clone turned up a few times. The chain has TRBV4-1 and TRBJ2-7; D not resolved. The V gene's germline CDR1 is MGHRA and CDR2 YSYEKL. V lost 3 bases to trimming and J lost 2 bases, with 14 bases between them. The CDR3 runs 15 residues. CDR3 in DNA: TGCGCCAGCAGCCAGATTTCTGATGGAACCTACGAGCAGTACTTC. It specifies CASSQISDGTYEQYF.

The chain has TRBV10-1 and TRBJ2-3; D unresolved. The CDR3 contains 13 residues. Germline CDR1 is WNHNN and CDR2 is SYGVQD (reference sequence). V lost 0 bases to trimming and J lost 5 bases, with 6 bases between them. The CDR3 bases are TGCGCCAGCAGTGAGTCGGGCTTAGATACGCAGTATTTT. Encoded protein: CASSESGLDTQYF.

V usage is TRBV4-1 and J usage is TRBJ1-2; D is unresolved. With 3 bases removed from V and 8 bases from J, the gap between germline ends came to 10 bases. The germline gives CDR1 MGHRA, CDR2 YSYEKL. There are 12 residues in the CDR3. CDR3 coding DNA: TGCGCCAGCAGCCAGGGAGGAAGCGGCTACACCTTC. Its translation: CASSQGGSGYTF.

V gene TRBV28 combines with J gene TRBJ2-1, with D possibly TRBD2 on 7 matching bases. Deletions cut 2 bases from V and 16 bases from J, with 21 bases between. The germline gives CDR1 MDHEN, CDR2 SYDVKM. The CDR3 has 14 amino acids. This chain's CDR3 is CASSLVGIWGGRFF. CDR3 nucleotide sequence: TGTGCCAGCAGTTTAGTTGGTATCTGGGGGGGGCGCTTCTTC.

The chain is built from TRBV28 and TRBJ2-7; TRBD1 matches 10 bases. The CDR3 is 15 residues long. The J segment lost 5 bases and the V segment lost 4 bases, leaving 8 bases of the junction unmatched. CDR1 is MDHEN, CDR2 SYDVKM, per germline. Written as DNA, the CDR3 is TGTGCCAGCAGTTCACCGGGACAGGGGACCCACGAGCAGTACTTC. Translation: CASSSPGQGTHEQYF.

The chain combines TRBV7-2 with TRBJ2-7; 7 nucleotides line up with TRBD1. Germline V gene lookup returns CDR1 SGHTA and CDR2 FQGNSA. The CDR3 runs to 15 residues. The trim removed 5 bases at V and 3 bases at J, leaving 10 bases unmatched. Here the CDR3 reads CASSNQGVGIYEQYF. CDR3 coding DNA: TGTGCCAGCAGCAACCAGGGGGTGGGGATCTACGAGCAGTACTTC.

The V call is TRBV15, the J call TRBJ1-4; D remains unclear. V was pared by 5 bases and J by 5 bases, with 6 bases between. CDR3 length: 12 amino acids. The V gene's germline CDR1 is LNHNV and CDR2 YYDKDF (reference sequence). In nucleotides, the CDR3 is TGTGCCACCAGCCGGCCGAATGAAAAACTGTTTTTT. It yields the protein CATSRPNEKLFF.

The chain links TRBV10-1 to TRBJ2-4; a weak D match, TRBD2 (6 bases). The CDR3 totals 16 residues. Germline V gene sequence: CDR1 WNHNN, CDR2 SYGVQD (reference sequence). The V and J ends lost 10 bases and 0 bases respectively, with 19 bases between them. The CDR3 here is CATLLPGGVAKNIQYF. DNA of the CDR3: TGCGCCACCCTACTCCCCGGAGGGGTAGCCAAAAACATTCAGTACTTC.

The rearrangement links TRBV7-9 to TRBJ2-7; no clear D. The CDR3 contains 14 residues. V lost 5 bases and J 2 bases, leaving 13 bases between the germline ends. CDR1 SEHNR and CDR2 FQNEAQ come from the germline V gene (reference sequence). In nucleotides, the CDR3 is TGTGCCAGCAGCCCGCGACTTGGGCCCTACGAGCAGTACTTC. This gives the protein CASSPRLGPYEQYF.